One sample yielded the 16 T cell receptor beta chains listed below, sequenced in a study of T cell repertoires in cytomegalovirus infection. From the reads, TCRdb called clonotypes with MiXCR, one entry per CDR3 protein. This repertoire shows some 940,000 distinct CDR3 sequences, roughly 30% found once; its top ten account for 13%. Their target antigens are unknown. The sample consisted of cultured CD8+ T cells from PBMCs, taken from culture after CMV antigen stimulation. These TCRs come from a human donor in good health (CMV status not recorded). Some clones in this sample may be carry-over from other donors' samples.

There are a few counts of this clonotype. This chain joins TRBV12-3 or TRBV12-4 and TRBJ1-1, with D hard to call. V was shortened by 5 bases and J by 0 bases, with 13 bases between the two germline ends. CDR3 length: 15 amino acids. In DNA form, the CDR3 reads TGTGCCAGCAGTCTGAGTCCCCTCCTGAACACTGAAGCTTTCTTT. This encodes CASSLSPLLNTEAFF.

This clonotype turned up a few times. V is TRBV6-2 or TRBV6-3 and J is TRBJ2-7; 12 bases agree with TRBD1. Germline V gene data show CDR1 as MNHEY and CDR2 as SVGEGT. There are 16 residues in the CDR3. Unmatched junction bases numbered 9, after V lost 6 bases and J lost 3 bases. CDR3 sequence reads: CASSPGTGGSLYEQYV. The CDR3 DNA is TGTGCCAGCAGCCCCGGGACAGGGGGCTCTCTCTACGAGCAGTACGTC.

This clonotype was found many times. The J gene is TRBJ2-5, the V gene TRBV6-2 or TRBV6-3, with D possibly being TRBD2 (7 bases). Looked up from germline, CDR1 is MNHEY and CDR2 is SVGEGT. With 5 bases removed from V and 2 bases from J, the gap between germline ends came to 15 bases. CDR3 length: 15 amino acids. The CDR3 sequence: CASSPAAGAQETQYF. DNA for the CDR3: TGTGCCAGCAGTCCTGCCGCGGGGGCTCAAGAGACCCAGTACTTC.

The chain uses TRBV27 and TRBJ2-7, with a tentative D call TRBD2 (7 bases). The CDR3 covers 16 residues. Trimming removed 2 bases at V and 2 bases at J, with 16 bases between. Looked up from germline, CDR1 is MNHEY and CDR2 is SMNVEV (reference sequence). CDR3 protein: CASSLGGAVGPYEQYF. The CDR3, as DNA: TGTGCCAGCAGTTTAGGGGGGGCGGTTGGTCCCTACGAGCAGTACTTC.

This clonotype was counted between two and nine times. The chain carries TRBV12-3 or TRBV12-4 and TRBJ1-2, with 7 bases aligning to TRBD1. CDR3 length: 13 residues. Trimming cost V 3 bases and J 5 bases; bases outside gene matches: 3. The CDR3 spells CASSFVRGYGYTF. The CDR3 DNA follows: TGTGCCAGCAGTTTCGTCAGGGGGTATGGCTACACCTTC.

CDR3: CASSSRQGSTGELFF. The CDR3 DNA is TGTGCCAGCAGCTCCCGACAGGGGAGCACCGGGGAGCTGTTTTTT. The chain is built from TRBV7-9 and TRBJ2-2; 8 bases line up with TRBD1. Trimming at V came to 4 bases and at J to 4 bases, leaving 5 bases not matched to a gene. There are 15 residues in the CDR3. Germline V gene data show CDR1 as SEHNR and CDR2 as FQNEAQ (reference sequence).

In DNA form, the CDR3 reads TGTGCCAGCAGCAGAAAGCCTAGCGGGGGGGAGACCCAGTACTTC. Its protein is CASSRKPSGGETQYF. The chain employs TRBV11-2 and TRBJ2-5; 11 bases line up with TRBD2. There are 15 residues in the CDR3. With 5 bases clipped from V and 5 bases from J, the junction kept 7 bases outside the gene matches. Germline CDR1 reads SGHAT; CDR2 reads FQNNGV. Drawing the rest from reference TRBV11-2 and TRBJ2-5, the complete variable domain is EAGVAQSPRYKIIEKRQSVAFWCNPISGHATLYWYQQILGQGPKLLIQFQNNGVVDDSQLPKDRFSAERLKGVDSTLKIQPAKLEDSAVYLCASSRKPSGGETQYFGPGTRLLVL.

This clonotype came up once. This chain uses TRBV4-3 with TRBJ2-1; D possibly corresponds to TRBD2 (6 bases). This CDR3 is 16 amino acids long. Trimming took off 0 bases at V and 5 bases at J, with 14 bases between the two ends. Germline V gene data show CDR1 as LGHNA and CDR2 as YSLEER. The CDR3 loop is CASSQDLDGGDNEQFF. The CDR3 coding sequence is TGCGCCAGCAGCCAAGATCTCGACGGGGGTGACAATGAGCAGTTCTTC.

Only a few counts were recorded for this clonotype. The chain uses TRBV7-4 and TRBJ1-1, with unresolved D. Germline V CDR1 and CDR2: SGHVT, SQSDAQ. Trimming took off 5 bases at V and 3 bases at J, with 10 bases between the two ends. This CDR3 contains 13 residues. The chain's CDR3 is CASSPRLDTEAFF. The CDR3 coding sequence is TGTGCCAGCAGCCCCCGTCTGGACACTGAAGCTTTCTTT.

This clonotype was recorded at least ten times. The V and J genes are TRBV7-9 and TRBJ1-5; 8 bases agree with TRBD1. Unmatched junction bases numbered 3, after V lost 4 bases and J lost 1 base. CDR1 SEHNR and CDR2 FQNEAQ come from the germline V gene (reference sequence). This CDR3 region has 15 residues. CDR3 coding DNA: TGTGCCAGCAGCTCGGACAGGGCGAGCAATCAGCCCCAGCATTTT. Protein sequence: CASSSDRASNQPQHF.

This sequence joins TRBV10-3 and TRBJ2-2; no clear D gene. Looked up from germline, CDR1 is ENHRY and CDR2 is SYGVKD. The CDR3 sequence is 15 residues long. V lost 7 bases and J lost 0, with 12 bases in between. CDR3 amino acids: CAINPYDSNTGELFF. Here the CDR3 DNA reads TGTGCCATCAACCCCTACGACTCGAACACCGGGGAGCTGTTTTTT.

Concerning this clonotype itself: At one of its ends the junction is not consistent with the germline gene, which may arise from a read error. The V gene is TRBV6-2 or TRBV6-3, the J gene TRBJ1-2, with D uncertain. This CDR3 contains 16 residues. The germline V gene encodes CDR1 MNHEY and CDR2 SVGEGT. In DNA form, the CDR3 reads TGTGCCAGCTCCTACTTTTCGGCTTTAGCTAACTATGGCTGCACCTTC. Amino acids: CASSYFSALANYGCTF.

V and J are TRBV11-1 and TRBJ2-7, with a weak D call TRBD2 (6 bases). Per the germline V gene, CDR1 is SGHAT and CDR2 is FQDESV (reference sequence). V was trimmed by 6 bases and J by 4 bases, leaving 10 bases between them. The CDR3 is 12 residues long. In DNA, the CDR3 is TGTGCCAGCAGTTCGACTAGATACGAGCAGTACTTC. Protein product: CASSSTRYEQYF. Filled out from reference TRBV11-1 and TRBJ2-7, the complete variable domain reads EAEVAQSPRYKITEKSQAVAFWCDPISGHATLYWYRQILGQGPELLVQFQDESVVDDSQLPKDRFSAERLKGVDSTLKIQPAELGDSAMYLCASSSTRYEQYFGPGTRLTVT.

In this sample, this clonotype turned up many times. The CDR3 DNA reads TGTGCCAGCAGTTATAATGGACTAGCGGAAGAGACCCAGTACTTC. Translated: CASSYNGLAEETQYF. The rearrangement joins TRBV6-2 or TRBV6-3 to TRBJ2-5; 10 bases are a match to TRBD2. The junction had 4 bases not matched to a gene; V was cut back by 3 bases and J by 3 bases. Germline-derived CDR1 and CDR2 are MNHEY and SVGEGT. The CDR3 runs 15 residues.

In its sample, this clonotype was seen many times. CDR3 sequence: CAISDPGQGGYTGELFF. The CDR3 coding sequence is TGTGCCATCAGTGACCCGGGACAGGGGGGTTACACCGGGGAGCTGTTTTTT. The rearrangement joins TRBV10-3 to TRBJ2-2, with 11 nucleotides matching TRBD1. The CDR3 runs to 17 residues. Germline CDR1 reads ENHRY; CDR2 reads SYGVKD. After removal of 3 bases from V and 3 bases from J, the junction contained 6 bases not matched to a gene.

The V call is TRBV7-6, the J call TRBJ2-3; D assignment may be TRBD1 or TRBD2 (5 bases each). Germline CDR1 reads SGHVS; CDR2 reads FNYEAQ. V lost 5 bases and J lost 0, with 12 bases in between. The CDR3 sequence is 15 residues long. The CDR3 nucleotides read TGTGCCAGCAGCGGGTGGGACGGAAGCACAGATACGCAGTATTTT. It specifies CASSGWDGSTDTQYF.